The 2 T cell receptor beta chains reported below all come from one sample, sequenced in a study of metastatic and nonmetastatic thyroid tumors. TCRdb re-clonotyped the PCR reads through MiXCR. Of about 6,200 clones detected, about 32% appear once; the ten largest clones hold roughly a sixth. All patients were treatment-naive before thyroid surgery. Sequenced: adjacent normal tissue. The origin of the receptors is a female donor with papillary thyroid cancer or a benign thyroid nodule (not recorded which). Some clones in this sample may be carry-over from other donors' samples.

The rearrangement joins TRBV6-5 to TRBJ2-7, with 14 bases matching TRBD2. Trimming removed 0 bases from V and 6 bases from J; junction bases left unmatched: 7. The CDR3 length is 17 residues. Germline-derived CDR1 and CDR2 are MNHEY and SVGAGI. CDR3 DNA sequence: TGTGCCAGCAGTTACTCGGGGACTAGCGGGAGTACGGGCGAGCAGTACTTC. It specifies CASSYSGTSGSTGEQYF.

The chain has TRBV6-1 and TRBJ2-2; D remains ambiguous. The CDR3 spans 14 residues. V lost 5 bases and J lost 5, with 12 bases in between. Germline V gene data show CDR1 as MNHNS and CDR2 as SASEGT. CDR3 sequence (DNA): TGTGCCAGCAGTAGGCTACCGGAGACCGGGGAGCTGTTTTTT. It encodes CASSRLPETGELFF.